This T cell receptor (beta chain) was captured in a study of blood T cell repertoires in COVID-19. About the research overall: Samples came from the United States, Italy and Spain, spanning acute and convalescent COVID-19.

Per germline, CDR1 SGHRS and CDR2 YFSETQ. V was cut by 0 bases and J by 0 bases, with 7 bases left in between. The CDR3 spans 15 residues. Study processing details: Estimates of nucleated cell counts were drawn from the amplification of reference gene primers. Here immunoSEQ multiplex PCR was the method, and the copy in TCRdb shows in-frame clones only, minus some. D and trimming were read from the DNA, whereas the V and J calls and clone size are those reported in that table. Seen here are roughly 110,000 clones, over 70% observed once, and the top ten hold nearly 0.85%. This TCR derives from a woman in her 70s with acute or convalescent COVID-19. Sequencing was carried out using peripheral blood. The chain employs TRBV5-1 and TRBJ2-1, with D tentatively TRBD2 (6 bases). The DNA of the CDR3 is TGCGCCAGCAGCTTGGGGCGGGACTCCTACAATGAGCAGTTCTTC. Residues: CASSLGRDSYNEQFF.